Listed here are 17 T cell receptor beta chains from one sample, sequenced in a study of identical twins. TCRdb reprocessed the 5' RACE reads with MiXCR, giving one entry per CDR3 protein. The sample holds 240,000 or so distinct CDR3 sequences, approximately 11% seen once. These data were also filed under a second study, of yellow fever vaccine responses in identical twins.

The sequencing sample was made of memory (CD45RO+) T cells sorted from blood. The receptors here all came from a young woman in good health.

The table lists this clonotype with a few counts. V and J are TRBV6-1 and TRBJ2-7, with 8 bases aligning to TRBD1. The V segment lost 6 bases and the J segment 6 bases; nucleotides outside the gene matches: 7. The CDR3 consists of 13 residues. CDR1 and CDR2 from the germline V gene are MNHNS and SASEGT. The CDR3 DNA reads TGTGCCAGCAGAAGACAGGGGAAGTCCGAGCAGTACTTC. This encodes CASRRQGKSEQYF.

There are many counts of this clonotype. The J gene is TRBJ2-6, the V gene TRBV6-5; D is unresolved. V lost 4 bases and J lost 0, with 7 bases in between. The length of the CDR3 is 15 residues. Germline-derived CDR1 and CDR2 are MNHEY and SVGAGI. CDR3 sequence: CASSFSDSGANVLTF. DNA for the CDR3: TGTGCCAGCAGTTTTTCAGACTCTGGGGCCAACGTCCTGACTTTC.

The CDR3 here is CASSLSSTGTGVKAFF. CDR3 in DNA: TGCGCCAGCAGCTTGTCGTCTACCGGGACAGGGGTAAAAGCTTTCTTT. This chain links TRBV5-1 with TRBJ1-1, with 10 bases that match TRBD1. J was trimmed by 9 bases and V by 1 base; bases with no gene match: 12. The CDR3 runs to 16 residues. Germline CDR1 is SGHRS and CDR2 is YFSETQ.

This clonotype was seen ten or more times. The V call is TRBV7-6, the J call TRBJ1-2, with D possibly matching TRBD1 (5 bases). Germline CDR1 is SGHVS and CDR2 is FNYEAQ. V was trimmed by 1 base and J by 2 bases, leaving 5 bases between them. This CDR3 region has 13 residues. For the CDR3, the DNA is TGTGCCAGCAGCTTAGGGACAAACTATGGCTACACCTTC. Amino acids: CASSLGTNYGYTF.

CDR3 nucleotide sequence: TGTGCCAGCAGCCAAGTTGTAGGGGGAGGGCGACTAACCCACACAGATACGCAGTATTTT. Translated: CASSQVVGGGRLTHTDTQYF. The genes are TRBV11-2 and TRBJ2-3; tentatively, D is TRBD2 (7 bases). Germline CDR1 SGHAT, CDR2 FQNNGV. V lost 5 bases and J 2 bases, leaving 29 bases between the germline ends. The CDR3 is made up of 20 amino acids.

The J gene is TRBJ1-5, the V gene TRBV18; a weak D match, TRBD1 (6 bases). This CDR3 contains 13 residues. The V gene lost 8 bases and the J gene lost 0 bases, with 8 bases spanning the gap. Germline V gives CDR1 KGHSH, CDR2 LQKENI. This CDR3 reads CASRQDSNQPQHF. The CDR3, as DNA: TGTGCCAGCCGACAGGATAGCAATCAGCCCCAGCATTTT.

There are a few counts of this clonotype. This sequence joins TRBV11-2 and TRBJ2-1; 9 bases map to TRBD1. The ends lost 5 bases at V and 5 bases at J; junction bases unmatched: 10. Germline CDR1 reads SGHAT; CDR2 reads FQNNGV. The CDR3 runs to 16 residues. CDR3 sequence: CASSERQGVFHNEQFF. The CDR3 DNA sequence: TGTGCCAGCAGCGAAAGACAGGGGGTCTTCCACAATGAGCAGTTCTTC.

This chain connects TRBV5-1 to TRBJ2-1; 12 nucleotides match TRBD2. The V gene's germline CDR1 is SGHRS and CDR2 YFSETQ. J lost 4 bases, V lost 4 bases, and 6 bases had no gene match. CDR3 length: 16 amino acids. The CDR3 region is CASSLGLAGPYNEQFF. The CDR3 DNA reads as TGCGCCAGCAGCCTCGGACTAGCGGGACCTTACAATGAGCAGTTCTTC.

This clonotype was recorded many times. The rearrangement joins TRBV9 to TRBJ2-3; 7 nucleotides line up with TRBD1. The trim removed 3 bases at V and 3 bases at J, leaving 4 bases unmatched. Germline V gene sequence: CDR1 SGDLS, CDR2 YYNGEE. The CDR3 extends over 14 amino acids. In DNA, the CDR3 is TGTGCCAGCAGCGCGGGACAGTCGACAGATACGCAGTATTTT. This sequence encodes CASSAGQSTDTQYF.

This clonotype came up many times. The chain employs TRBV4-3 and TRBJ2-3; D might be TRBD1 (6 bases). Looked up from germline, CDR1 is LGHNA and CDR2 is YSLEER. This CDR3 is 16 amino acids long. The V gene lost 0 bases and the J gene lost 0 bases, with 10 bases spanning the gap. CDR3 DNA sequence: TGCGCCAGCAGCCAAGAAGGGGGATCGAGCACAGATACGCAGTATTTT. Translated, it gives CASSQEGGSSTDTQYF.

This clonotype was observed many times. V gene TRBV3-1 combines with J gene TRBJ2-2; no clear D gene. Germline V gene data show CDR1 as LGHDT and CDR2 as YNNKEL (reference sequence). V dropped 6 bases and J dropped 5 bases, with 10 bases sitting between them. The CDR3 extends over 13 amino acids. CDR3 sequence (DNA): TGTGCCAGCAGAGACCCCAATACCGGGGAGCTGTTTTTT. This translates into CASRDPNTGELFF.

This chain joins TRBV5-5 and TRBJ2-7; possible D gene TRBD1, 6 bases. Germline assignment: CDR1 SGHKS and CDR2 YYEKEE (reference sequence). The CDR3 consists of 14 residues. Trimming shortened V by 4 bases and J by 2 bases, and 13 bases separated the two germline ends. CDR3 coding DNA: TGTGCCAGCAGCCACCGGGACAAACCCTACGAGCAGTACTTC. It specifies CASSHRDKPYEQYF.

This chain connects TRBV12-3 or TRBV12-4 to TRBJ2-2, with 8 bases identical to TRBD2. The CDR3 is 16 residues long. The V and J ends lost 7 bases and 0 bases, in that order; junction bases with no gene match: 7. CDR3 residues: CASTRLAGTNTGELFF. The CDR3, as DNA: TGTGCCAGCACTAGGCTAGCGGGCACGAACACCGGGGAGCTGTTTTTT.

This clonotype was seen only a few times. This CDR3 is CASSPQSQETQYF. The DNA of the CDR3 is TGTGCCAGCAGCCCACAGAGCCAAGAGACCCAGTACTTC. The chain carries TRBV7-2 and TRBJ2-5; D remains unclear. The CDR3 spans 13 residues. Germline V gives CDR1 SGHTA, CDR2 FQGNSA. V lost 5 bases and J 1 base, leaving 8 bases between the germline ends.

This clonotype was counted many times. V and J are TRBV5-1 and TRBJ2-3; 10 bases are a match to TRBD2. With 0 bases clipped from V and 4 bases from J, the junction kept 2 bases outside the gene matches. CDR1 is SGHRS, CDR2 YFSETQ, per germline. The length of the CDR3 is 15 residues. The DNA of the CDR3 is TGCGCCAGCAGCTTGGCAGCGGGGGGGCCAGATACGCAGTATTTT. It specifies CASSLAAGGPDTQYF.

This clonotype has only a few counts. The rearrangement uses TRBV5-1 and TRBJ2-2; D gene uncertain. V lost 4 bases and J 3 bases, leaving 16 bases between the germline ends. The germline V gene encodes CDR1 SGHRS and CDR2 YFSETQ. The CDR3 is 16 residues long. This chain's CDR3 is CASSPPGPAYTGELFF. CDR3 DNA: TGCGCCAGCAGCCCCCCCGGTCCCGCGTACACCGGGGAGCTGTTTTTT.

Only a few counts were recorded for this clonotype. The chain recombines TRBV5-1 with TRBJ2-3; D is ambiguous. Germline CDR1 and CDR2: SGHRS and YFSETQ. This CDR3 region has 15 residues. V shed 0 bases and J shed 6 bases, with 14 bases lying between them. CDR3 bases: TGCGCCAGCAGCTTGGCCTTAAACCTTAGGGATACGCAGTATTTT. Translating gives CASSLALNLRDTQYF. Complete variable domain (other parts from reference TRBV5-1 and TRBJ2-3): KAGVTQTPRYLIKTRGQQVTLSCSPISGHRSVSWYQQTPGQGLQFLFEYFSETQRNKGNFPGRFSGRQFSNSRSEMNVSTLELGDSALYLCASSLALNLRDTQYFGPGTRLTVL.